This TCR beta chain was documented in a study of blood T cell repertoires in COVID-19. Study-level background: Acute-phase and convalescent COVID-19 samples originated in the United States, Italy and Spain. PBMCs, B-cell-depleted T cells, or T cells were the source of the cDNA or gDNA that made up the material.

Trimming removed 1 base at V and 6 bases at J, with 14 bases between. CDR3 length: 15 amino acids. Germline values: CDR1 MGHRA, CDR2 YSYEKL. As processed by the authors: Amplification of reference gene primers provided the estimated nucleated cell counts. The protocol was immunoSEQ multiplex PCR, while the TCRdb copy is restricted to in-frame clones and leaves out a portion. The DNA gave D and trimming, while V, J and clone size come from that table. This table holds around 340,000 clones, roughly 90% found once. Patients in Seattle were enrolled during active infection, then followed longitudinally. The sequencing input was peripheral blood. The source of this sequence is a woman in her sixties or seventies with COVID-19, enrolled during active disease. This chain connects TRBV4-1 to TRBJ2-3; TRBD2 might be the D (5 bases). The CDR3 protein is CASSQVPTGLDTQYF. The CDR3 nucleotides read TGCGCCAGCAGCCAAGTTCCGACGGGATTGGATACGCAGTATTTT.